A selection of T cell receptor beta chains follows, all from one sample in a study of T-cell reconstitution after alpha-beta-depleted transplantation in children. TCRdb ran MiXCR on the PCR reads and lists one entry per CDR3 protein. The sample has 350,000 to 500,000 distinct CDR3 sequences, roughly two fifths seen once. Source: PBMCs, taken before TCRalphabeta/CD19-depleted stem cell transplant. These TCRs come from a girl aged 2 to 9 with aplastic anemia, due to receive a stem cell transplant. Each CDR3 is given with its conserved first and last residue. A D gene is named only where the DNA matches it firmly. Clone sizes are given selectively: once, few, many, or a class where the clone is expanded.

TGTGCCAGCAGCTTACAATTTGGCGGGACCTACGAGCAGTACTTC | CASSLQFGGTYEQYF | TRBV7-2 | . | . | TRBJ2-7
TGTGCCAGCAGCTCTCATAGCGGGAGTTCGCTCGAGCAGTACTTC | CASSSHSGSSLEQYF | TRBV12-3/TRBV12-4 | TRBD2 | . | TRBJ2-7
TGTGCCAGCAGGACTGACCTCTCTGGAAACACCATATATTTT | CASRTDLSGNTIYF | TRBV6-1 | . | . | TRBJ1-3
TGCGCCAGCAGGACGGGCGGACAGACGTTATCTTTTAATGAAAAACTGTTTTTT | CASRTGGQTLSFNEKLFF | TRBV5-1 | . | few | TRBJ1-4
TGTGCCAGCAGCTTGGGAGGAGGGGAGACCCAGTACTTC | CASSLGGGETQYF | TRBV5-1 | . | many | TRBJ2-5
TGTGCCAGCAGACCCGGACAGGGAAAAAGAAACACTGAAGCTTTCTTT | CASRPGQGKRNTEAFF | TRBV6-2/TRBV6-3 | TRBD1 | few | TRBJ1-1
TGCGCCAGCAGCTTGGGTCAGTACACCGGGGAGCTGTTTTTT | CASSLGQYTGELFF | TRBV5-1 | . | many | TRBJ2-2
TGCAGTGCTAGGTATCTGGGACGGTCCCCCTACGAGCAGTACTTC | CSARYLGRSPYEQYF | TRBV20-1 | . | . | TRBJ2-7
TGTGCCAGCTCACCACTGGGACTGGCCTCCCGCCCCACAGATACGCAGTATTTT | CASSPLGLASRPTDTQYF | TRBV18 | . | . | TRBJ2-3
TGCAGCGTTGAGTTCTCCCATAACGGAAACATTCAGTACTTC | CSVEFSHNGNIQYF | TRBV29-1 | . | few | TRBJ2-4
TGTGCCAGCAGCGCCCCCGCAACGGGAGATACGCAGTATTTT | CASSAPATGDTQYF | TRBV7-9 | . | . | TRBJ2-3
TGTGCCAGCAGCTTGAGTAGCGGGGGTCGATGGGGGGAGACCCAGTACTTC | CASSLSSGGRWGETQYF | TRBV5-5 | TRBD2 | once | TRBJ2-5
TGTGCCAGCAGTTTATCCAGCGGGGTAAACACAGATACGCAGTATTTT | CASSLSSGVNTDTQYF | TRBV28 | TRBD2 | . | TRBJ2-3
TGCGCCAGCAGCTTCAACGGGATTCAAGAGACCCAGTACTTC | CASSFNGIQETQYF | TRBV5-1 | . | . | TRBJ2-5
TGTGCCATAGGGGGCTCACCCTACGAGCAGTACTTC | CAIGGSPYEQYF | TRBV10-3 | TRBD1 | few | TRBJ2-7
TGCAGTGCTAGAGATTTGGGGAGCTACTACGAGCAGTACTTC | CSARDLGSYYEQYF | TRBV20-1 | . | . | TRBJ2-7
TGTGCCAGCAGCCCCGGCGGGGCGAACACAGATACGCAGTATTTT | CASSPGGANTDTQYF | TRBV7-3 | . | . | TRBJ2-3
TGTGATAAGGCGGTGTACAATGAGCAGTTCTTC | CDKAVYNEQFF | TRBV27 | . | . | TRBJ2-1